The rows below give T cell receptor beta chains drawn from one sample of a study of T cell responses to AZD1222 COVID-19 vaccine. The protocol was immunoSEQ multiplex PCR, while the TCRdb copy is restricted to in-frame clones and leaves out a portion. The table has roughly 92,000 clones, roughly nine tenths seen once; the top ten hold around 5%. The sequencing used peripheral blood, collected 28 days after the second AZD1222 dose. Receptors were obtained from an adult who received the AZD1222 COVID-19 vaccine. Both conserved end residues are part of each CDR3. D genes are given only for firm matches. Where a row states a size, it is once, few, many or the class of an expanded clone; other rows omit it.

d_call: TRBD1; v_call: TRBV19; j_call: TRBJ1-1; clone_size: -; cdr3_nt: TGTGCCAGTAGTGGACAGGGCTGGGCTGAAGCTTTCTTT; cdr3_aa: CASSGQGWAEAFF
d_call: -; v_call: TRBV5-1; j_call: TRBJ2-7; clone_size: once; cdr3_nt: TGCGCCAGCAGCTTGGGGACTTACGCCTACGAGCAGTACTTC; cdr3_aa: CASSLGTYAYEQYF
d_call: -; v_call: TRBV6-5; j_call: TRBJ1-2; clone_size: -; cdr3_nt: TGTGCCTCCGGTGAGGGGGGTGGCTACACCTTC; cdr3_aa: CASGEGGGYTF
d_call: -; v_call: TRBV2; j_call: TRBJ1-4; clone_size: -; cdr3_nt: TGTGCCAGCAGTATCGCCAGAGCTAATGAAAAACTGTTTTTT; cdr3_aa: CASSIARANEKLFF
d_call: TRBD1; v_call: TRBV27; j_call: TRBJ2-7; clone_size: -; cdr3_nt: TGTGCCAGCAGTTTGACGGGACAGGGGGGGGACGAGCAGTACTTC; cdr3_aa: CASSLTGQGGDEQYF
d_call: -; v_call: TRBV2; j_call: TRBJ1-1; clone_size: -; cdr3_nt: TGTGCCAGCAGTCGAGTCGGTGGGCAGAACACTGAAGCTTTCTTT; cdr3_aa: CASSRVGGQNTEAFF
d_call: -; v_call: TRBV6-5; j_call: TRBJ1-2; clone_size: -; cdr3_nt: TGTGCCAGCAGTCCCCAAGGTATATATGGCTACACCTTC; cdr3_aa: CASSPQGIYGYTF
d_call: TRBD1; v_call: TRBV19; j_call: TRBJ1-6; clone_size: -; cdr3_nt: TGTGCCAGTAGTGGGGACAGGGGCAGTTCACCCCTCCACTTT; cdr3_aa: CASSGDRGSSPLHF
d_call: -; v_call: TRBV27; j_call: TRBJ1-1; clone_size: -; cdr3_nt: TGTGCCAGCAGTTCCTACAGGGACGGCACTGAAGCTTTCTTT; cdr3_aa: CASSSYRDGTEAFF
d_call: -; v_call: TRBV19; j_call: TRBJ1-1; clone_size: -; cdr3_nt: TGTGCCAGTAGTATGTCCAGCATGAACACTGAAGCTTTCTTT; cdr3_aa: CASSMSSMNTEAFF